Shown below are 9 T cell receptor beta chains from a single sample sequenced in a study of CD8 T cells in Susac syndrome. RNA was extracted with the RNeasy kit, and a quantity of 0.5 to 1 ug was reverse transcribed using random hexamers. Via MiXCR, TCRdb re-called the immunoSEQ multiplex PCR reads, giving one row per CDR3 protein. The sample lists over 150,000 distinct CDR3 sequences; 90% to 96% were seen once. The sequenced sample was CD4+ T cells from PBMCs. Receptors were obtained from a human donor with Susac syndrome.

This chain uses TRBV6-5 with TRBJ2-4; D is tentatively TRBD1 or TRBD2 (5 bases each). Germline-derived CDR1 and CDR2 are MNHEY and SVGAGI. CDR3 length: 16 residues. Trimming stripped 4 bases from V and 1 base from J, with 14 bases between. CDR3: CASSFTGTSAKNIQYF. DNA for the CDR3: TGTGCCAGCAGTTTCACGGGGACCTCGGCCAAAAACATTCAGTACTTC.

This chain links TRBV5-6 with TRBJ1-5; 9 bases match TRBD1. V lost 1 base to trimming and J lost 12 bases; unmatched junction nucleotides: 5. The germline V gene has CDR1 SGHDT and CDR2 YYEEEE. The CDR3 is 13 amino acids. CDR3 sequence reads: CASSLSGTGRQHF. Here the CDR3 DNA reads TGTGCCAGCAGCTTGTCCGGGACAGGGCGCCAGCATTTT.

The V and J genes are TRBV4-3 and TRBJ2-2; the match to TRBD1 covers 9 bases. This CDR3 has 17 amino acids. Losses at the gene ends were 2 bases for V and 1 base for J; bases not matched to a gene: 5. In germline, CDR1 is LGHNA, CDR2 YSLEER. The CDR3 region is CASSQLGQGLNTGELFF. The CDR3 DNA sequence: TGCGCCAGCAGCCAATTGGGACAGGGTTTGAACACCGGGGAGCTGTTTTTT.

The chain combines TRBV23-1 with TRBJ1-5; 11 nucleotides align to TRBD1. TRBV23-1 is known as an ORF, though its function is uncertain. V shed 10 bases, J shed 10 bases, and the junction held 9 bases outside the gene matches. CDR3 size: 13 residues. This CDR3 reads CAKRGQGVSPQHF. CDR3 DNA: TGCGCCAAACGGGGACAGGGGGTTTCCCCCCAGCATTTT.

This chain links TRBV10-3 with TRBJ2-7, with D perhaps matching TRBD1 (6 bases). Trimming stripped 11 bases from V and 3 bases from J, with 11 bases between. Germline CDR1 ENHRY, CDR2 SYGVKD. CDR3 length equals 11 residues. CDR3 amino acids: CAVQGGYEQYF. The CDR3 nucleotides are TGTGCCGTTCAAGGGGGCTACGAGCAGTACTTC.

This rearrangement joins TRBV6-6 to TRBJ2-5, with D unclear. The CDR3 is 12 amino acids. Germline-derived CDR1 and CDR2 are MNHNY and SVGAGI (reference sequence). The V end was cut by 6 bases, the J end by 5 bases, with 10 bases between. CDR3 sequence: CASSPVGETQYF. The CDR3 DNA is TGTGCCAGCAGCCCCGTGGGGGAGACCCAGTACTTC.

This chain uses TRBV4-2 with TRBJ2-1; the match to TRBD2 covers 8 bases. CDR1 LGHNA and CDR2 YNFKEQ come from the germline V gene. The CDR3 has 11 amino acids. J was trimmed by 15 bases and V by 4 bases; bases with no gene match: 5. CDR3 sequence reads: CASSLTSGLFF. DNA for the CDR3: TGTGCCAGCAGCCTAACTAGCGGCCTGTTCTTC.

V is TRBV4-1 and J is TRBJ2-3; weak D call: TRBD1 (6 bases). Germline CDR1 MGHRA, CDR2 YSYEKL. With 3 bases removed from V and 1 base from J, the gap between germline ends came to 20 bases. The length of the CDR3 is 18 residues. CDR3: CASSQEGRTAEGTDTQYF. In nucleotides, the CDR3 is TGCGCCAGCAGCCAGGAAGGCCGGACAGCCGAGGGCACAGATACGCAGTATTTT.

The chain is built from TRBV4-2 and TRBJ2-1; 8 bases match TRBD2. There are 17 residues in the CDR3. V lost 0 bases and J lost 2; bases outside the gene matches: 6. Germline V gene sequence: CDR1 LGHNA, CDR2 YNFKEQ. CDR3 protein: CASSQEASGPPYNEQFF. The CDR3 DNA reads TGTGCCAGCAGCCAAGAGGCTAGCGGGCCACCCTACAATGAGCAGTTCTTC.